This is a list of T cell receptor beta chains from one sample in a study of T cell repertoires in cytomegalovirus infection. TCRdb used MiXCR to reprocess the reads, holding one entry per CDR3 protein. The sample has 95,000 to 150,000 distinct CDR3 sequences, around 30% seen once. No antigen is known for these receptors. The material was CD8+ T cells from cultured PBMCs, obtained from culture after CMV antigen stimulation. The source of these receptors is a human donor in good health (CMV status not recorded). Some clones in this sample may be carry-over from other donors' samples. Each CDR3 is given with its conserved first and last residue. A D gene is named only where the DNA matches it firmly. Expanded clones are given a class, and other clones once, few, many or no size at all.

d_call	j_call	clone_size	cdr3_length	v_call	cdr3_aa	cdr3_nt
TRBD1	TRBJ1-4	-	15	TRBV7-6	CASSSLTGVSEKLFF	TGTGCCAGCAGCTCCTTGACAGGGGTTTCCGAAAAACTGTTTTTT
-	TRBJ2-7	few	14	TRBV4-1	CASSQEGQLYEQYF	TGCGCCAGCAGCCAAGAAGGACAGCTCTACGAGCAGTACTTC
-	TRBJ2-2	-	11	TRBV12-3/TRBV12-4	CAQEITGELFF	TGTGCGCAGGAGATCACCGGGGAGCTGTTTTTT
-	TRBJ2-7	-	13	TRBV20-1	CSASLTPSYEQYF	TGCAGTGCTAGTTTAACTCCATCCTACGAGCAGTACTTC
-	TRBJ2-7	once	15	TRBV7-4	CASTITQGPKGEQYF	TGTGCCAGCACCATCACTCAGGGGCCCAAAGGGGAGCAGTACTTC
-	TRBJ1-4	few	17	TRBV6-1	CASSEEVGGWSNEKLFF	TGTGCCAGCAGTGAAGAGGTCGGAGGGTGGAGTAATGAAAAACTGTTTTTT
-	TRBJ1-2	few	16	TRBV5-6	CASSLGAGDNNYGYTF	TGTGCCAGCAGCTTGGGGGCAGGGGACAATAACTATGGCTACACCTTC
-	TRBJ1-4	-	17	TRBV4-1	CASSQETVLSTNEKLFF	TGCGCCAGCAGCCAAGAAACAGTGCTTTCAACTAATGAAAAACTGTTTTTT
-	TRBJ2-1	many	15	TRBV7-9	CASSQLMDGYNEQFF	TGTGCCAGCAGCCAACTCATGGACGGTTACAATGAGCAGTTCTTC
-	TRBJ1-1	-	13	TRBV4-1	CASSPTHENEAFF	TGCGCCAGCAGCCCTACGCATGAAAATGAAGCTTTCTTT
TRBD2	TRBJ2-1	-	16	TRBV13	CASSAGLAGDYNEQFF	TGTGCCAGCAGCGCCGGACTAGCGGGGGACTACAATGAGCAGTTCTTC
-	TRBJ1-2	-	14	TRBV2	CASTEGVANYGYTF	TGTGCCAGCACGGAGGGGGTAGCTAACTATGGCTACACCTTC
-	TRBJ2-5	-	14	TRBV7-4	CASSIRDGQETQYF	TGTGCCAGCAGCATCCGGGACGGGCAAGAGACCCAGTACTTC
TRBD2	TRBJ2-7	-	17	TRBV7-6	CASSLGLAGGESYERYF	TGTGCCAGCAGCTTGGGACTAGCGGGGGGGGAGTCCTACGAGCGGTACTTC
-	TRBJ1-6	-	15	TRBV6-6	CASRTLGGLGSPLHF	TGTGCCAGCAGGACCCTCGGGGGGTTGGGATCACCCCTCCACTTT